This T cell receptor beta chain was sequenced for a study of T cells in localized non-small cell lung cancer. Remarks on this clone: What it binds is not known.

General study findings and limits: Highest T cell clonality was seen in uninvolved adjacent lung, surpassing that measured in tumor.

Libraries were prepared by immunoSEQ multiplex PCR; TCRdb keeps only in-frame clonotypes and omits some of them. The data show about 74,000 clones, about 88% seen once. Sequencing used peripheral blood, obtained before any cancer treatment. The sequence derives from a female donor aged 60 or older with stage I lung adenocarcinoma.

The chain's CDR3 is CASSEAGLAGAYEQYF. Here the CDR3 DNA reads TGTGCCAGCAGTGAAGCGGGACTAGCGGGGGCCTACGAGCAGTACTTC. The rearrangement links TRBV6-1 to TRBJ2-7, with 14 bases aligning to TRBD2. Germline CDR1 is MNHNS and CDR2 is SASEGT. The CDR3 totals 16 residues. With 0 bases clipped from V and 2 bases from J, the junction kept 0 bases outside the gene matches.